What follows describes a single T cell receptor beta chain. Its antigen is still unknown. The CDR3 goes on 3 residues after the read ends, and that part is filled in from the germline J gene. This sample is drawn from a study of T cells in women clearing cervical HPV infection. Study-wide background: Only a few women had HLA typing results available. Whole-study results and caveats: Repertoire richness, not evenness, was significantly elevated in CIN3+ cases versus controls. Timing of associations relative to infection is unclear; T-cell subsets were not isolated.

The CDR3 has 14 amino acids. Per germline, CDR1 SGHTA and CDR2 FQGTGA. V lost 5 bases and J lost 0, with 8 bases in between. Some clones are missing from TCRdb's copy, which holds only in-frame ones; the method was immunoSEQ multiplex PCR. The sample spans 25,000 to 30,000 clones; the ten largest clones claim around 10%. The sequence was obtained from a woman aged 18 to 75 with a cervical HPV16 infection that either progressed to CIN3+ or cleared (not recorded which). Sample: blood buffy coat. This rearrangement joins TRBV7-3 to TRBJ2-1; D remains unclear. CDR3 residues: CASSPVSSYNEQFF. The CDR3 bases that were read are TGTGCCAGCAGCCCGGTGAGCTCCTACAATGAG.